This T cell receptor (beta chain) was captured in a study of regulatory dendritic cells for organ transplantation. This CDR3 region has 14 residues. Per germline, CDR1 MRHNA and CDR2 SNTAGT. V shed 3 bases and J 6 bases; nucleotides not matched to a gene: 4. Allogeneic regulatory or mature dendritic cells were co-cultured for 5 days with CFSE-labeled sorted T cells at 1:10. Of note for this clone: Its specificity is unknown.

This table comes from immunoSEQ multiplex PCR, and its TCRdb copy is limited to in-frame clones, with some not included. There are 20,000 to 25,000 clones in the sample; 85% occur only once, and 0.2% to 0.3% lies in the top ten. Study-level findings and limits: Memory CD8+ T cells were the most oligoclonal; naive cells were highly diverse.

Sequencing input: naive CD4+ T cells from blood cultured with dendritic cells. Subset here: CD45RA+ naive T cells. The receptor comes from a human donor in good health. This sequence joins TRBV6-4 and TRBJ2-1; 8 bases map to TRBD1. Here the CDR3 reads CASSDGDRPNEQFF. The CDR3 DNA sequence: TGTGCCAGCAGTGATGGGGACAGGCCCAATGAGCAGTTCTTC.